The entry below gives a single TCR beta chain sequence along with its context. Antigen unknown. CDR3 size: 15 residues. Trimming at V came to 1 base and at J to 5 bases, leaving 3 bases not matched to a gene. CDR1 SGHNT and CDR2 YYREEE come from the germline V gene (reference sequence). These data come from a study of cytomegalovirus exposure and HLA in healthy donors. Study context: Among the 398 genotyped donors, less than 85% were placed in the Caucasian-associated ancestry cluster.

The study ran its PCR with 60 Vbeta and 13 Jbeta primers. Clones were read by immunoSEQ multiplex PCR, and TCRdb kept only the in-frame ones, dropping some. Here the sample spans approximately 150,000 clones, around 80% being singletons. The study's findings and limits: Later analysis associated a missense DCLRE1C variant with TCR beta V- and J-gene trimming.

The receptor comes from a woman younger than 45 in good health and CMV-seropositive. The chain is built from TRBV5-4 and TRBJ1-6; 7 nucleotides line up with TRBD1. The sample taken for sequencing was PBMCs. The CDR3 reads CASSLNRGNNSPLHF. DNA for the CDR3: TGTGCCAGCAGCTTGAACAGGGGTAATAATTCACCCCTCCACTTT.